Shown below are 8 T cell receptor beta chains from a single sample sequenced in a study of cytomegalovirus exposure and HLA in healthy donors. A multiplex PCR was run with 60 Vbeta primers and 13 Jbeta primers. This table comes from immunoSEQ multiplex PCR, and its TCRdb copy is limited to in-frame clones, with some not included. The table includes 85,000 to 130,000 clones, 84% detected once. The sample comprised PBMCs. Every receptor here comes from a woman between 18 and 30 years old in good health and CMV-seronegative.

The chain combines TRBV4-1 with TRBJ2-1; D is possibly TRBD2 (5 bases). CDR1 and CDR2 (germline): MGHRA, YSYEKL. V was shortened by 3 bases and J by 5 bases, with 8 bases between the two germline ends. The CDR3 spans 13 residues. The CDR3 loop reads CASSQRVHNEQFF. CDR3 bases: TGCGCCAGCAGCCAGCGGGTGCACAATGAGCAGTTCTTC.

The rearrangement uses TRBV2 and TRBJ2-1, with 9 bases aligning to TRBD1. J lost 4 bases, V lost 6 bases, and 7 bases had no gene match. This CDR3 region has 15 residues. CDR1 SNHLY and CDR2 FYNNEI come from the germline V gene. CDR3 bases: TGTGCCAGCAGCGTCAGGGACAGGGAGTACAATGAGCAGTTCTTC. Protein product: CASSVRDREYNEQFF. Together with reference TRBV2 and TRBJ2-1, the CDR3 gives the full variable domain: EPEVTQTPSHQVTQMGQEVILRCVPISNHLYFYWYRQILGQKVEFLVSFYNNEISEKSEIFDDQFSVERPDGSNFTLKIRSTKLEDSAMYFCASSVRDREYNEQFFGPGTRLTVL.

The chain joins TRBV27 to TRBJ1-2, with 9 nucleotides matching TRBD1. The CDR3 is 12 residues long. CDR1 is MNHEY, CDR2 SMNVEV, per germline (reference sequence). J was trimmed by 7 bases and V by 8 bases; bases with no gene match: 5. The CDR3 nucleotides read TGTGCCAGCGGGGGGACAGGGTCTGGCTACACCTTC. This gives the protein CASGGTGSGYTF.

The V gene is TRBV5-1, the J gene TRBJ2-5; maybe TRBD2 (6 bases). The CDR3 sequence is 13 residues long. In germline, CDR1 is SGHRS, CDR2 YFSETQ. V was pared by 0 bases and J by 11 bases, with 14 bases between. In DNA form, the CDR3 reads TGCGCCAGCAGCTTGGGGGTCCCCCGGGAGCAGTACTTC. It codes for CASSLGVPREQYF.

The rearrangement uses TRBV18 and TRBJ2-7, with 8 bases aligning to TRBD2. The CDR3 runs to 12 residues. V lost 6 bases and J lost 4; bases outside the gene matches: 2. Germline assignment: CDR1 KGHSH and CDR2 LQKENI. The CDR3 loop is CASSTSGYEQYF. CDR3 coding DNA: TGTGCCAGCTCCACTAGCGGTTACGAGCAGTACTTC.

V is TRBV11-3 and J is TRBJ2-7; D unclear. CDR1 and CDR2 (germline): SGHNT, YENEEA. The CDR3 consists of 13 residues. The V gene lost 1 base and the J gene lost 3 bases, with 7 bases spanning the gap. The CDR3 is CASSLGLLYEQYF. CDR3 coding DNA: TGTGCCAGCAGCTTAGGGCTTCTCTACGAGCAGTACTTC.

This clone was picked up one time. The V and J genes are TRBV30 and TRBJ2-7; D uncertain. The CDR3 runs 12 residues. Germline CDR1 GTSNPN, CDR2 SVGIG (reference sequence). Trimming stripped 7 bases from V and 3 bases from J, with 13 bases between. CDR3 sequence: CAFSSQRYEQYF. The CDR3 coding sequence is TGTGCCTTCTCATCACAACGCTACGAGCAGTACTTC. The variable domain in full, with the rest retrieved from reference TRBV30 and TRBJ2-7, is SQTIHQWPATLVQPVGSPLSLECTVEGTSNPNLYWYRQAAGRGLQLLFYSVGIGQISSEVPQNLSASRPQDRQFILSSKKLLLSDSGFYLCAFSSQRYEQYFGPGTRLTVT.

The chain joins TRBV4-1 to TRBJ2-7; 7 bases map to TRBD1. With 2 bases clipped from V and 9 bases from J, the junction kept 16 bases outside the gene matches. The CDR3 runs 16 residues. The germline gives CDR1 MGHRA, CDR2 YSYEKL. CDR3 in amino acids: CASSQPFTGAFFGQYF. The DNA of the CDR3 is TGCGCCAGCAGCCAACCATTCACAGGGGCCTTTTTTGGGCAGTACTTC.